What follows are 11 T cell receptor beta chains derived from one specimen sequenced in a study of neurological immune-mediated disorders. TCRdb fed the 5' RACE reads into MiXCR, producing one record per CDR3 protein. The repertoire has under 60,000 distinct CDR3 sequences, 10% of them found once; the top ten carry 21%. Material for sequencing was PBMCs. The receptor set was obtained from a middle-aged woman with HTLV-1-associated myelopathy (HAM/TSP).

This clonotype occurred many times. CDR3: CASSEVGGSNQPQHF. The CDR3 DNA sequence: TGTGCCAGCAGTGAGGTCGGAGGGAGCAATCAGCCCCAGCATTTT. The V and J genes are TRBV6-1 and TRBJ1-5; D unresolved. The germline V gene has CDR1 MNHNS and CDR2 SASEGT. The CDR3 has 15 residues. Trimming left V 3 bases short and J 1 base short, with 10 bases between.

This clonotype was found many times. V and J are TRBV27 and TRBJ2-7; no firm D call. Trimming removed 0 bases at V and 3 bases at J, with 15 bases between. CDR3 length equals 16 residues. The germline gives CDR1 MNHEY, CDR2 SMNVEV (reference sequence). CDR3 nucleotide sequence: TGTGCCAGCAGTTTATCCAGCCAGGTTACCTTCTACGAGCAGTACTTC. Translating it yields CASSLSSQVTFYEQYF.

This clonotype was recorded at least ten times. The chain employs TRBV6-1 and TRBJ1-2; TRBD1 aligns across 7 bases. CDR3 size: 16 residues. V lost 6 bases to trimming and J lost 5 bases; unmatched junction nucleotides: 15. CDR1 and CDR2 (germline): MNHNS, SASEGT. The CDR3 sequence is CASSPGQRDYIYGYTF. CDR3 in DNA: TGTGCCAGCAGCCCGGGACAGCGAGACTATATATATGGCTACACCTTC.

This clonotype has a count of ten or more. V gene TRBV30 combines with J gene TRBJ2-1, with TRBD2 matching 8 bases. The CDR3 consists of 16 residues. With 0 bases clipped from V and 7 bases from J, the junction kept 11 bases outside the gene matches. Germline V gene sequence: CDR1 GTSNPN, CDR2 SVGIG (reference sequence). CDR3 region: CAWSVRGLSGGNEQFF. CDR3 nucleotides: TGTGCCTGGAGTGTAAGGGGGTTGAGCGGGGGAAATGAGCAGTTCTTC.

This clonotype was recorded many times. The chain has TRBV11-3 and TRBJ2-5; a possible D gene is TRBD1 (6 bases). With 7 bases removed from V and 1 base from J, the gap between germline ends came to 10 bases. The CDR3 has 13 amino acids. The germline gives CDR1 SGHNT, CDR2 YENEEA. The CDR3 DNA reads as TGTGCCAGCACCCCACAGGGCCAAGAGACCCAGTACTTC. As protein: CASTPQGQETQYF.

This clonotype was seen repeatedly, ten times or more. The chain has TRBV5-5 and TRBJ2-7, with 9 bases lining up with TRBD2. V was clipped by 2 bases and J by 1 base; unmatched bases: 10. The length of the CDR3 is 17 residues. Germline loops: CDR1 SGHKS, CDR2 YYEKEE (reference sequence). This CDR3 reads CASSFLLLAGMSYEQYF. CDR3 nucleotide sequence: TGTGCCAGCAGCTTCCTCCTCCTAGCGGGGATGTCCTACGAGCAGTACTTC.

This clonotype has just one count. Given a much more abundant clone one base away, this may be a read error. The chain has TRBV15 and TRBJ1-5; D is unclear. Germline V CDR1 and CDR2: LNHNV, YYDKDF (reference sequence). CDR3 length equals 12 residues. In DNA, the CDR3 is TGTGCCACCAGCAGAGAGTATCAGCCCCAGAATTTT. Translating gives CATSREYQPQNF.

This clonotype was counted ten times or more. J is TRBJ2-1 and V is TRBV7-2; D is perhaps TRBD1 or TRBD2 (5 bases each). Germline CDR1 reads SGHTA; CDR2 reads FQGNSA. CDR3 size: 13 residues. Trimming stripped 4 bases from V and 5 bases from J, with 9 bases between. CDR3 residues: CASSWGMNNEQFF. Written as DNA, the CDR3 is TGTGCCAGCAGCTGGGGGATGAACAATGAGCAGTTCTTC.

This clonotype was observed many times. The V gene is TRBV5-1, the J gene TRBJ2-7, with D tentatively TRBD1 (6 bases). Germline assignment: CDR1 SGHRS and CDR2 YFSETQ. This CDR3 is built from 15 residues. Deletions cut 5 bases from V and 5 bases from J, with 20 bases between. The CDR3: CASSQIGVGANEQYF. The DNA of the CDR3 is TGCGCCAGCAGTCAAATCGGGGTGGGGGCAAACGAGCAGTACTTC. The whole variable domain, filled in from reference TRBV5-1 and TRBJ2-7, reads KAGVTQTPRYLIKTRGQQVTLSCSPISGHRSVSWYQQTPGQGLQFLFEYFSETQRNKGNFPGRFSGRQFSNSRSEMNVSTLELGDSALYLCASSQIGVGANEQYFGPGTRLTVT.

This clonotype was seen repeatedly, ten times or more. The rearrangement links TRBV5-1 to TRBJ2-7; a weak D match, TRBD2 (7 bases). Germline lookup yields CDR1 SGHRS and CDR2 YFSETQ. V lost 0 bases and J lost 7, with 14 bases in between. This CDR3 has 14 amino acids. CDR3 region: CASSLGGGGWEQYF. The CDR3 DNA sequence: TGCGCCAGCAGCTTGGGCGGCGGGGGCTGGGAGCAGTACTTC.

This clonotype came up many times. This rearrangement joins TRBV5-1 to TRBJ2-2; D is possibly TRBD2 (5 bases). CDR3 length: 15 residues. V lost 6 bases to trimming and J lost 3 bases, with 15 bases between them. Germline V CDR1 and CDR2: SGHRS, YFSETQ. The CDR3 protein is CASTSLATYTGELFF. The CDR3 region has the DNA TGCGCCAGCACCAGCTTAGCGACCTACACCGGGGAGCTGTTTTTT.